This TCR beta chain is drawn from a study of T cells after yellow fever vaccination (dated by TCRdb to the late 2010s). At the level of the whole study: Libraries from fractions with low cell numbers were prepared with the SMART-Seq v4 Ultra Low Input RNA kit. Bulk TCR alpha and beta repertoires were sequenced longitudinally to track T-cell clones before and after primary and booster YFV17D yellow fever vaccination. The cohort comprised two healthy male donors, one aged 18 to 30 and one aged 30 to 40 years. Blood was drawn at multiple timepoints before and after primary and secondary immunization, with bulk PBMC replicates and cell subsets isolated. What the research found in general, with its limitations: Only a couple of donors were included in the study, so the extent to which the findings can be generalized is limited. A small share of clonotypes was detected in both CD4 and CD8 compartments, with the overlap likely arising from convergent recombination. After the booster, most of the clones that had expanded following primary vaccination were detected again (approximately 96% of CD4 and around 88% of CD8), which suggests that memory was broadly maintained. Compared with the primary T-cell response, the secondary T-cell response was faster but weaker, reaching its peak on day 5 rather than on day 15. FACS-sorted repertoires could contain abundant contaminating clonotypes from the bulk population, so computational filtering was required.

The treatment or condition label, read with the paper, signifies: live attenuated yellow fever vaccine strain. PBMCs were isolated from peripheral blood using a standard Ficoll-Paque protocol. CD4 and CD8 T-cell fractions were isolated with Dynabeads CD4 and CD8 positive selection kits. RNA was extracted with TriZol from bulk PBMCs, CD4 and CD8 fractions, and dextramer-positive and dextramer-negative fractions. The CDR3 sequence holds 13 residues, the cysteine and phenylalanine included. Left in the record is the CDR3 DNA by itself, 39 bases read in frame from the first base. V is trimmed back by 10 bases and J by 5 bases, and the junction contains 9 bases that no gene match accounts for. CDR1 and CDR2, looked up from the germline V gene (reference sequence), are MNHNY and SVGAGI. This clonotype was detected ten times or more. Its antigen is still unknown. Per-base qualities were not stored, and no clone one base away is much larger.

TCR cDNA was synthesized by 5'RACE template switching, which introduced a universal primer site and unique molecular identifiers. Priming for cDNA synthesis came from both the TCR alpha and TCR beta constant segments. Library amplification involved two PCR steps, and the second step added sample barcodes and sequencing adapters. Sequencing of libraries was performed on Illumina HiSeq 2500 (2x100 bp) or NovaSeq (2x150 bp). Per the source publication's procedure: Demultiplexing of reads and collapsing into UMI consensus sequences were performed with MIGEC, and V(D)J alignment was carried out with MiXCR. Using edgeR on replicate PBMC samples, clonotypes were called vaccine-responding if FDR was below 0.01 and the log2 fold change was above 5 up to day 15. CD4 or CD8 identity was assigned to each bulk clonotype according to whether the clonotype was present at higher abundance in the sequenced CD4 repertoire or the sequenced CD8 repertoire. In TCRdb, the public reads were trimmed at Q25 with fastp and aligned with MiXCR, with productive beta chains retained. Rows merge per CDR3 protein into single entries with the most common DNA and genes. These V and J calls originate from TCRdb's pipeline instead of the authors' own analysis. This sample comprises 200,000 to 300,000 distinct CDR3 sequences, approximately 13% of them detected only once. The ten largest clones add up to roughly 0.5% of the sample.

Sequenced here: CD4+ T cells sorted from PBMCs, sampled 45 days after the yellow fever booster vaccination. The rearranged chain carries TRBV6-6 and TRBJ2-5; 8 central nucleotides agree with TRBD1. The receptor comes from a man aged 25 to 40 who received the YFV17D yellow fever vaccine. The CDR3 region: CATLRTGTETQYF. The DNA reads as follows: TGTGCCACCCTAAGGACAGGGACGGAGACCCAGTACTTC.